Listed below are T cell receptor beta chains from one sample, sequenced in a study of OX40 agonist ivuxolimab in advanced cancers. Clones were read by immunoSEQ multiplex PCR, and TCRdb kept only the in-frame ones, dropping some. The sample shows about 77,000 clones, roughly 84% of them seen only once. The sequences come from CD4+ or CD8+ T cells sorted from blood, collected in a trial of the OX40 agonist ivuxolimab. The receptors derive from an adult with an advanced solid tumor such as melanoma, head and neck, liver or kidney cancer. Each CDR3 is given with its conserved first and last residue. D genes are given only for firm matches. Expanded clones get a size class; other rows say once, few or many, or leave the size out.

>NA|TRBJ1-3|NA|TRBV7-2
TGTGCCAGCAGCTTAGTAGGGGGGAACCCTGGAAACACCATATATTTT
CASSLVGGNPGNTIYF
>NA|TRBJ1-3|NA|TRBV30
TGTGCCTGGAGTTGGGACGGGAGCTCTGGAAACACCATATATTTT
CAWSWDGSSGNTIYF
>NA|TRBJ2-3|NA|TRBV11-3
TGTGCCAGCAGCCGAATTCCAGATACGCAGTATTTT
CASSRIPDTQYF
>few|TRBJ2-4|NA|TRBV2
TGTGCCAGCAAAACCCCGGGGAACAAAAACATTCAGTACTTC
CASKTPGNKNIQYF
>NA|TRBJ2-7|NA|TRBV9
TGTGCCAGCAGCGTAGAGGGTCGAGGCTCCTACGAGCAGTACTTC
CASSVEGRGSYEQYF
>NA|TRBJ1-2|TRBD1|TRBV5-6
TGTGCCAGCAGCCCCGACAGGGAGCATGGCTACACCTTC
CASSPDREHGYTF
>NA|TRBJ2-7|NA|TRBV5-6
TGTGCCAGCTCCCCCGAGGGGAGGGGGGAGCAGTACTTC
CASSPEGRGEQYF
>few|TRBJ2-3|TRBD2|TRBV9
TGTGCCAGCGCCCAGGTCGCTAGCGGGCCAGATACGCAGTATTTT
CASAQVASGPDTQYF
>NA|TRBJ2-3|TRBD2|TRBV19
TGTGCCAGTAGTAGGACGGGACTAGGGAGCACAGATACGCAGTATTTT
CASSRTGLGSTDTQYF
>NA|TRBJ2-7|NA|TRBV10-3
TGTGCCTCCCTTCGCCCAGACTGTATGGAGCAGTACTTC
CASLRPDCMEQYF
>many|TRBJ2-7|NA|TRBV5-1
TGCGCCAGCAGCGGGGGACTTGTAAGCGAGCAGTACTTC
CASSGGLVSEQYF
>NA|TRBJ1-4|TRBD1|TRBV19
TGTGCCAGTAGTACGGGACAGGATAATGAAAAACTGTTTTTT
CASSTGQDNEKLFF
>many|TRBJ1-4|TRBD1|TRBV19
TGTGCCAGTAGTATTGGCAGGGGGAATGAAAAACTGTTTTTT
CASSIGRGNEKLFF
>NA|TRBJ1-4|NA|TRBV2
TGTGCCAGCACCTCGCAGGGTCGAAAACTGTTTTTT
CASTSQGRKLFF
>NA|TRBJ1-1|NA|TRBV15
TGTGCCACCAGCAGAGAGGCCAACACTGAAGCTTTCTTT
CATSREANTEAFF
>NA|TRBJ2-1|NA|TRBV7-9
TGTGCCAGCAGCTTAGAGACGGTTGACAATGAGCAGTTCTTC
CASSLETVDNEQFF
>NA|TRBJ1-1|NA|TRBV6-5
TGTGCCAGCAGTTACTGGGGGCATGGAATGAACACTGAAGCTTTCTTT
CASSYWGHGMNTEAFF
>NA|TRBJ1-5|TRBD1|TRBV28
TGTGCCAGCAGTTCCAGACAGGGATGGCGCAATCAGCCCCAGCATTTT
CASSSRQGWRNQPQHF
>NA|TRBJ2-2|TRBD2|TRBV5-1
TGCGCCAGCAGCTTGGCGGCTAGCGGCAACACCGGGGAGCTGTTTTTT
CASSLAASGNTGELFF
>NA|TRBJ2-1|NA|TRBV5-1
TGCGCCAGCAGCTTGGGGCGGCCAGGGCTTAATTGGTTCTTC
CASSLGRPGLNWFF
>NA|TRBJ2-3|NA|TRBV7-3
TGTGCCAGCAGCCCCCGTGGGGGAGATACGCAGTATTTT
CASSPRGGDTQYF
>NA|TRBJ1-4|NA|TRBV30
TGTGCCTGGAGTGAGAGAGAAAAACTGTTTTTT
CAWSEREKLFF
>NA|TRBJ1-1|NA|TRBV28
TGTGCCAGCAGTTTGGGGGGGACTAATGAAGCTTTCTTT
CASSLGGTNEAFF
>NA|TRBJ2-7|TRBD2|TRBV5-6
TGTGCCAGCAGCTTGGGACTAGCGGGAGCCTACGAGCAGTACTTC
CASSLGLAGAYEQYF
>NA|TRBJ2-6|NA|TRBV9
TGTGCCAGCAGCGTAGGGCTAACCTCTGGGGCCAACGTCCTGACTTTC
CASSVGLTSGANVLTF
>NA|TRBJ2-3|TRBD2|TRBV2
TGTGCCAGCAGTGAGCGGGGGGGTCTTAATACGCAGTATTTT
CASSERGGLNTQYF
>NA|TRBJ2-2|NA|TRBV5-1
TGCGCCAGCAGCTTGGCAGGCGGCAGATCGAACACCGGGGAGCTGTTTTTT
CASSLAGGRSNTGELFF
>NA|TRBJ2-5|TRBD1|TRBV15
TGTGCCACCAGCAGTGCGGACAGGGGGACCCAGTACTTC
CATSSADRGTQYF
>NA|TRBJ1-2|NA|TRBV18
TGTGCCAGCTCACCATCAGCGCAGGGGCGGGGCTATGGCTACACCTTC
CASSPSAQGRGYGYTF
>NA|TRBJ2-7|TRBD1|TRBV28
TGTGCCAGCAGTTCGATCGTTTGGGGACAGGGCATGCAGTACTTC
CASSSIVWGQGMQYF
>once|TRBJ2-7|NA|TRBV11-3
TGTGCCAGCAGCTTAGGGGCGAGGGGCGAGCAGTACTTC
CASSLGARGEQYF
>NA|TRBJ2-3|TRBD2|TRBV19
TGTGCCAGTAGTAGACTAGCGGGGGGGCAGGGAGGCACAGATACGCAGTATTTT
CASSRLAGGQGGTDTQYF
>NA|TRBJ2-3|TRBD2|TRBV7-3
TGTGCCAGCAGCGTAGCGGGAGCTAGCACAGATACGCAGTATTTT
CASSVAGASTDTQYF
>NA|TRBJ1-3|NA|TRBV10-3
TGTGCCATCAGTGAGCGGCCGCCGAGAGTCGGAAACACCATATATTTT
CAISERPPRVGNTIYF
>few|TRBJ1-2|NA|TRBV28
TGTGCCAGCACCCCCCCCCTGAACTATGGCTACACCTTC
CASTPPLNYGYTF
>NA|TRBJ2-4|TRBD1|TRBV29-1
TGCAGCGGGGGACAGGGGAACATTCAGTACTTC
CSGGQGNIQYF
>NA|TRBJ2-2|TRBD2|TRBV28
TGTGCCAGCAGTTTATATTCCCGGGCTAGCGGGAGGTCGGCCGGGGAGCTGTTTTTT
CASSLYSRASGRSAGELFF
>NA|TRBJ2-5|NA|TRBV5-4
TGTGCCAGCAGCGAAGTAGGGCGGGAAGAGACCCAGTACTTC
CASSEVGREETQYF
>NA|TRBJ2-1|TRBD2|TRBV7-3
TGTGCCAGCAGCTCAACGCGACTAGCGAGCAATGAGCAGTTCTTC
CASSSTRLASNEQFF
>NA|TRBJ2-7|NA|TRBV5-5
TGTGCCAGCAGCTTGGGACAGGGACTTTACGAGCAGTACTTC
CASSLGQGLYEQYF
>NA|TRBJ1-5|NA|TRBV12-5
TGTGCTAGTGGTCCCGACAACGGCAATCAGCCCCAGCATTTT
CASGPDNGNQPQHF
>NA|TRBJ2-5|NA|TRBV6-6
TGTGCCAGCAGTTACGGGCACCGAGCAGAGACCCAGTACTTC
CASSYGHRAETQYF
>NA|TRBJ2-3|NA|TRBV2
TGTGCCAGCAGTGAGCAGAGGGATTCCACAGATACGCAGTATTTT
CASSEQRDSTDTQYF
>once|TRBJ2-1|NA|TRBV7-5
TGTGTCAGAAGCTTAATTTTTTCCTACAATGAGCAGTTCTTC
CVRSLIFSYNEQFF
>once|TRBJ1-1|NA|TRBV11-2
TGTGCCAGCAGCGAGTGGGGGGTGAACACTGAAGCTTTCTTT
CASSEWGVNTEAFF
>once|TRBJ2-2|TRBD2|TRBV5-1
TGCGCCAGCAGCACCGAGGGCCTAGCGGGATCGCGTACCGGGGAGCTGTTTTTT
CASSTEGLAGSRTGELFF
>once|TRBJ1-1|TRBD1|TRBV27
TGTGCCAGCAGAAGACAGGGGGTAACTGAAGCTTTCTTT
CASRRQGVTEAFF
>NA|TRBJ1-2|NA|TRBV2
TGTGCCAGCAGTGAAGGGTCCGGGTATGGCTACACCTTC
CASSEGSGYGYTF
>NA|TRBJ2-5|TRBD2|TRBV7-3
TGTGCCAGCAGCCAAGCGGGGGGGCAAGAGACCCAGTACTTC
CASSQAGGQETQYF
>NA|TRBJ2-7|NA|TRBV28
TGTGCCAGCAGTTTAAGTCCAGGGGACTACGAGCAGTACTTC
CASSLSPGDYEQYF
>NA|TRBJ1-2|NA|TRBV18
TGTGCCAGCTCACCAAGGAAGGACGGCTACACCTTC
CASSPRKDGYTF
>NA|TRBJ2-3|NA|TRBV20-1
TGCAGTGCTCTAACCTCAGATACGCAGTATTTT
CSALTSDTQYF
>NA|TRBJ2-5|NA|TRBV10-1
TGCGCCAGCAGTGACAGCCAAGAGACCCAGTACTTC
CASSDSQETQYF
>NA|TRBJ2-4|NA|TRBV15
TGTGCCACCAGCACCAGACAGGGACTAAACATTCAGTACTTC
CATSTRQGLNIQYF
>NA|TRBJ2-3|TRBD2|TRBV19
TGTGCCAGTAGTCTAGGGACTAGCGGGGGCACAGATACGCAGTATTTT
CASSLGTSGGTDTQYF
>NA|TRBJ1-1|TRBD1|TRBV28
TGTGCCAGCAGTCCCAAGACAGGGGTGGGCACTGAAGCTTTCTTT
CASSPKTGVGTEAFF
>NA|TRBJ2-1|NA|TRBV6-4
TGTGCCAGCAGTTCCGGGTCCAATGAGCAGTTCTTC
CASSSGSNEQFF
>NA|TRBJ1-4|NA|TRBV28
TGTGCCAGCAGTCCAAATAGACGACGTGGGGGGCATGAAAAACTGTTTTTT
CASSPNRRRGGHEKLFF
>NA|TRBJ2-2|TRBD1|TRBV7-2
TGTGCCAGCAGCTCGACAGGGGGCTTAGGGGAGCTGTTTTTT
CASSSTGGLGELFF